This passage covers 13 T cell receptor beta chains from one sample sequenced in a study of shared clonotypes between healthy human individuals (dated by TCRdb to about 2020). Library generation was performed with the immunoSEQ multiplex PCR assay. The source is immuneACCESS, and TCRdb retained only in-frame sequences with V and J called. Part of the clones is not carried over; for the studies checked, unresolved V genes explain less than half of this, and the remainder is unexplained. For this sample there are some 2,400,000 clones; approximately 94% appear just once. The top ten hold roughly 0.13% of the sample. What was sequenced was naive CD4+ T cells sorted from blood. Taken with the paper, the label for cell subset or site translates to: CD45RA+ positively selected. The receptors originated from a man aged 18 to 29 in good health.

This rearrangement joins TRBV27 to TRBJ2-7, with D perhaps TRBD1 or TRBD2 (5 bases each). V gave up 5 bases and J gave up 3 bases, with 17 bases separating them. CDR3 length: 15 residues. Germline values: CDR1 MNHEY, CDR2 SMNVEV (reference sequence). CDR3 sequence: CASSPYGGKRYEQYF. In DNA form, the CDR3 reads TGTGCCAGCAGTCCTTATGGGGGAAAGCGCTACGAGCAGTACTTC.

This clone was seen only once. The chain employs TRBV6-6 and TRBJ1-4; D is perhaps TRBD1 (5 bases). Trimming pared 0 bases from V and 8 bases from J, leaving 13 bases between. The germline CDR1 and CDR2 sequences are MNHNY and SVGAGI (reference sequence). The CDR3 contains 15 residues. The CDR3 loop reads CASSYSTQGREKLFF. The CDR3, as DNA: TGTGCCAGCAGTTACTCGACGCAGGGCAGGGAAAAACTGTTTTTT.

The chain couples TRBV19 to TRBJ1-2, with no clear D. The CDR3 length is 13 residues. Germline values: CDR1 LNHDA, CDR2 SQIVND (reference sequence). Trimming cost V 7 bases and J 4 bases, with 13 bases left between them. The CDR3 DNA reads TGTGCCAGTACTCCGGACGGACGCTATGGCTACACCTTC. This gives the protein CASTPDGRYGYTF.

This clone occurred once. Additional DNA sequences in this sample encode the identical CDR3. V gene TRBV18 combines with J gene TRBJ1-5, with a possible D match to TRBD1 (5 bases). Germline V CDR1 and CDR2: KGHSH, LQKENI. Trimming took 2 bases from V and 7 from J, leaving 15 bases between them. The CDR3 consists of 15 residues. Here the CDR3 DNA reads TGTGCCAGCTCACCATTGGAGGGGCTGGGACAGCCCCAGCATTTT. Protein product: CASSPLEGLGQPQHF.

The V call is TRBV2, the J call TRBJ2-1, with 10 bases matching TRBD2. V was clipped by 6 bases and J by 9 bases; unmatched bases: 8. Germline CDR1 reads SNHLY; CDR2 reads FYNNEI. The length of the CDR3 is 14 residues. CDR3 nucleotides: TGTGCCAGCAGGGCGGAACTAGCGGGAACTGAGCAGTTCTTC. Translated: CASRAELAGTEQFF.

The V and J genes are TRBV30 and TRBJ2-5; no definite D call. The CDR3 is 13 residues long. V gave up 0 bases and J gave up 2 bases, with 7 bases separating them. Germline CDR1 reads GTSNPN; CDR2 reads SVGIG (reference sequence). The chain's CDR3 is CAWSVDNQETQYF. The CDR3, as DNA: TGTGCCTGGAGTGTAGACAATCAAGAGACCCAGTACTTC.

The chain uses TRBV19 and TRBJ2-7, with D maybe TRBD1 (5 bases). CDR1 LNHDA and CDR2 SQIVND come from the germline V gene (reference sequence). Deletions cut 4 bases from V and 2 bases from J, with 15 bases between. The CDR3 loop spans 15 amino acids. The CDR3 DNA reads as TGTGCCAGTAGTAAGCAGGGTATTAGGACCTACGAGCAGTACTTC. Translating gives CASSKQGIRTYEQYF.

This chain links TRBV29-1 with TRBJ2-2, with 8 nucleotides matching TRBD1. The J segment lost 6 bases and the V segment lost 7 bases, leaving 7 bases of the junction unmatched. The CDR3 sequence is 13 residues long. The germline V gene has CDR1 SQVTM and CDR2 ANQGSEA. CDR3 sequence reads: CSAGTGGPGELFF. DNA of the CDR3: TGCAGCGCCGGGACAGGAGGGCCCGGGGAGCTGTTTTTT.

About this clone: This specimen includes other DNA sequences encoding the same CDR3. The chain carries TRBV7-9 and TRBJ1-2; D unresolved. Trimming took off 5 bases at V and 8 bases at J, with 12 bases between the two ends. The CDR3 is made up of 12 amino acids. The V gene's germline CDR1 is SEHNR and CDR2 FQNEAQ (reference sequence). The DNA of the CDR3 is TGTGCCAGCAGCGGGAAGGGTGGCGGCTACACCTTC. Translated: CASSGKGGGYTF. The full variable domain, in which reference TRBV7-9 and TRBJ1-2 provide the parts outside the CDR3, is DTGVSQNPRHKITKRGQNVTFRCDPISEHNRLYWYRQTLGQGPEFLTYFQNEAQLEKSRLLSDRFSAERPKGSFSTLEIQRTEQGDSAMYLCASSGKGGGYTFGSGTRLTVV.

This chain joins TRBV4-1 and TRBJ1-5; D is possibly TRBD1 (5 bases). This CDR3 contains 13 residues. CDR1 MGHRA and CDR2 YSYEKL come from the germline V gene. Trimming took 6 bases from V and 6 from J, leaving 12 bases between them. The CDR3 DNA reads TGCGCCAGCAGTTACGGCGGGGGTCAGCCCCAGCATTTT. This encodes CASSYGGGQPQHF.

The CDR3 DNA reads TGTGCCTGGAAGACGAAAGGGACGGGGAACACCGGGGAGCTGTTTTTT. Its translation: CAWKTKGTGNTGELFF. The rearrangement links TRBV30 to TRBJ2-2, with D perhaps TRBD1 or TRBD2 (5 bases each). The germline gives CDR1 GTSNPN, CDR2 SVGIG (reference sequence). The CDR3 length is 16 residues. Trimming took off 4 bases at V and 1 base at J, with 16 bases between the two ends.

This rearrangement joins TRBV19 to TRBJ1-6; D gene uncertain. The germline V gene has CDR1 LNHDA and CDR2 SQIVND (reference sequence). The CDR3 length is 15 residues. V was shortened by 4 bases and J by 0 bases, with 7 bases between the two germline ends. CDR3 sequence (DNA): TGTGCCAGTAGTAGCCGGAGCTCCTATAATTCACCCCTCCACTTT. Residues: CASSSRSSYNSPLHF.

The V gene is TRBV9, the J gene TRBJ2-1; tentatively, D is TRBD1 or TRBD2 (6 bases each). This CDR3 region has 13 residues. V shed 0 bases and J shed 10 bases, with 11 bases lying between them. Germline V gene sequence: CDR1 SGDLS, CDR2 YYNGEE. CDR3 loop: CASSVGGGTEQFF. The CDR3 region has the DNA TGTGCCAGCAGCGTAGGTGGCGGGACAGAGCAGTTCTTC.